Below, one TCR beta chain is given with its context. Germline CDR1 reads GTSNPN; CDR2 reads SVGIG (reference sequence). The CDR3 is 12 amino acids. Trimming took off 2 bases at V and 7 bases at J, with 11 bases between the two ends. These data come from a study of Ad26.COV2.S vaccination and SARS-CoV-2 variants. Indicated treatment: about 20 received Ad26.COV2.S at low or high dose, single or two shots; 5 received placebo; per-sample allocation not given. The investigators took samples on day 63 after the first vaccine or placebo injection. Sequencing was performed with immunoSEQ multiplex PCR; in TCRdb, only in-frame clones are kept and a portion is missing. Of more than 300,000 clones in the sample, approximately 80% were seen once.

The sequence was obtained from a person aged 18 to 59 who received the Ad26.COV2.S COVID-19 vaccine or a placebo. The chain has TRBV30 and TRBJ1-2; unclear D gene. The sample in question was peripheral blood, obtained in a trial of Ad26.COV2.S vaccine versus placebo. The CDR3: CAWSTDHPGYTF. CDR3 bases: TGTGCCTGGAGTACGGACCATCCTGGCTACACCTTC.